The TCR beta chain described here comes from a study of T cells after yellow fever vaccination. CDR1 SGHRS and CDR2 YFSETQ come from the germline V gene. V lost 0 bases and J lost 8; bases outside the gene matches: 7. The CDR3 contains 14 residues. Study-wide findings and caveats: Some clonotypes, a small share, were shared between CD4 and CD8 compartments.

The 5'RACE template-switching step produced TCR cDNA and added a universal primer site and UMIs. TCRdb re-analysed the 5' RACE reads in MiXCR, keeping a single row per CDR3 protein. The table lists about 400,000 distinct CDR3 sequences, under 14% of them singletons, with roughly 18% in the top ten. On this clonotype: What it binds is unknown.

The chain is built from TRBV5-1 and TRBJ1-2, with 7 nucleotides matching TRBD1. This sequence originates from a man between 18 and 29 years old who received the YFV17D yellow fever vaccine. This specimen consisted of PBMCs, obtained on the day of the first yellow fever vaccination. The CDR3 coding sequence is TGCGCCAGCAGCTTGGAGACAGGGAGAATCGGCTACACCTTC. Translation gives CASSLETGRIGYTF.